This T cell receptor beta chain was observed in a study of blood T cell repertoires in COVID-19. Whole-study context: The samples span acute and convalescent COVID-19 from the United States, Italy and Spain.

Per the original data handling: Nucleated cell counts were estimated from reference gene primer amplification. Measured with immunoSEQ multiplex PCR; TCRdb has only the in-frame clones, and not every one. V and J calls and clone size are those listed in that table; D and trimming were worked out from the DNA. The sample includes roughly 250,000 clones, 87% of them seen just once. Sequenced input: peripheral blood. The receptor was isolated from a man aged 60 to 69 who had recovered from COVID-19.

As DNA, the CDR3 is TGTGCCAGCTCACCACAGGTCGGGACATTCCCAAAGTATGGCTACACCTTC. Translated, it gives CASSPQVGTFPKYGYTF. The chain combines TRBV18 with TRBJ1-2, with D possibly matching TRBD1 (6 bases). The length of the CDR3 is 17 residues. The V gene lost 1 base and the J gene lost 5 bases, with 20 bases spanning the gap. Germline CDR1 KGHSH, CDR2 LQKENI.